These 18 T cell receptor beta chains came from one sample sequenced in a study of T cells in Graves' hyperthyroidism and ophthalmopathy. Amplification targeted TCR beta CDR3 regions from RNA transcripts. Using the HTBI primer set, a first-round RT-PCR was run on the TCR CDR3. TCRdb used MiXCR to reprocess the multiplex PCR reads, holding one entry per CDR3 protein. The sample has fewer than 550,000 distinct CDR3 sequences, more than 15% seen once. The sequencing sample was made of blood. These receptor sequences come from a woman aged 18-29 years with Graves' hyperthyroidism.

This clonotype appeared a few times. The CDR3 sequence: CASSLVRANSPLHF. The DNA of the CDR3 is TGTGCCAGCAGTTTGGTGCGCGCGAATTCACCCCTCCACTTT. V gene TRBV12-3 or TRBV12-4 combines with J gene TRBJ1-6, with unresolved D. Deletions cut 3 bases from V and 7 bases from J, with 10 bases between. CDR3 length equals 14 residues.

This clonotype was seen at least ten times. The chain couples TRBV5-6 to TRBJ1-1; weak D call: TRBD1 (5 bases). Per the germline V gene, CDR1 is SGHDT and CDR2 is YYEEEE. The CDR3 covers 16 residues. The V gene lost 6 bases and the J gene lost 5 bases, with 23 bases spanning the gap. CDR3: CASTREDGHHITEAFF. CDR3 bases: TGTGCCAGCACCAGAGAAGACGGACATCACATAACTGAAGCTTTCTTT.

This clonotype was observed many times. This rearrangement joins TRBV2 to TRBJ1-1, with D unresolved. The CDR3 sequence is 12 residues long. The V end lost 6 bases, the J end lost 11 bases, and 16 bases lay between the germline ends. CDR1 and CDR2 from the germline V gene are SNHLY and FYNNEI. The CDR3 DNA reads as TGTGCCAGCAGATCCTCAACGGTGAATGCTTTCTTT. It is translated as CASRSSTVNAFF.

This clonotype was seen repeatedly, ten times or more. The CDR3, as DNA: TGTGCCAGCAGCTTAGATTCGGGCAGCCAGTTCTTC. The encoded protein is CASSLDSGSQFF. V and J are TRBV7-2 and TRBJ2-1; D gene uncertain. This CDR3 has 12 amino acids. From germline, CDR1 is SGHTA and CDR2 FQGNSA. Trimming shortened V by 1 base and J by 13 bases, and 11 bases separated the two germline ends.

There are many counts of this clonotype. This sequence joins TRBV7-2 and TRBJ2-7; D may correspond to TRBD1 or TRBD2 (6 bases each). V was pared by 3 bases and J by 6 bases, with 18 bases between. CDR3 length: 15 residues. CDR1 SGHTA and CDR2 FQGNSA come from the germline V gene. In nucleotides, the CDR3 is TGTGCCAGCAGCTTCTGGAGTAGGGGGAGGTCCGAGCAGTACTTC. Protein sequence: CASSFWSRGRSEQYF. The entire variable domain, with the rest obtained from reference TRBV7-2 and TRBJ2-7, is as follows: GAGVSQSPSNKVTEKGKDVELRCDPISGHTALYWYRQSLGQGLEFLIYFQGNSAPDKSGLPSDRFSAERTGGSVSTLTIQRTQQEDSAVYLCASSFWSRGRSEQYFGPGTRLTVT.

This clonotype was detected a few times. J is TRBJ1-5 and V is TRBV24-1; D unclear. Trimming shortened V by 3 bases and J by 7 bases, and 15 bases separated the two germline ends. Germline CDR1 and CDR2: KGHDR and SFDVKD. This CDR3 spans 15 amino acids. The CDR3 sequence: CATSDPTARYQPQHF. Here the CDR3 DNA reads TGTGCCACCAGTGATCCCACGGCCAGGTACCAGCCCCAGCATTTT.

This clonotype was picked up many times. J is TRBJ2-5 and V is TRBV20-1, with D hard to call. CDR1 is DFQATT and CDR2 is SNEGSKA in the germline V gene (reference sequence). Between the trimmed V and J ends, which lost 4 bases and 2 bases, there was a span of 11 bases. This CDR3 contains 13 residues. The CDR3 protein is CSAIWTWQETQYF. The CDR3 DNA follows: TGCAGTGCTATCTGGACGTGGCAAGAGACCCAGTACTTC.

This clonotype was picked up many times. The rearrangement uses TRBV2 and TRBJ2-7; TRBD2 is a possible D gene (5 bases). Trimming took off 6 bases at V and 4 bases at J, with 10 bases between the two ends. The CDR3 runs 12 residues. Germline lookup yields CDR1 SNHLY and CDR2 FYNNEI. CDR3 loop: CASSGIWYEQYF. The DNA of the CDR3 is TGTGCCAGCAGCGGGATTTGGTACGAGCAGTACTTC.

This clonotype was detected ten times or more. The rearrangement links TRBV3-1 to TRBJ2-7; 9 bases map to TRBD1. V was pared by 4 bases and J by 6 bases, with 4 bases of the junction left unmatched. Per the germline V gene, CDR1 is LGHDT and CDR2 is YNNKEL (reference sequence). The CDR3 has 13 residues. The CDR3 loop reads CASSLGQGSEQYF. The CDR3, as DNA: TGTGCCAGCAGCCTGGGACAGGGCAGCGAGCAGTACTTC.

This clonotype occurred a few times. This chain's CDR3 is CASSYSIRGGRREQYF. The CDR3 bases are TGTGCCAGCAGTTACTCGATTCGGGGGGGCCGACGCGAGCAGTACTTC. This chain uses TRBV6-2 or TRBV6-3 with TRBJ2-7; 8 bases align to TRBD2. Germline V gene sequence: CDR1 MNHEY, CDR2 SVGEGT. V was clipped by 0 bases and J by 6 bases; unmatched bases: 10. CDR3 length: 16 amino acids.

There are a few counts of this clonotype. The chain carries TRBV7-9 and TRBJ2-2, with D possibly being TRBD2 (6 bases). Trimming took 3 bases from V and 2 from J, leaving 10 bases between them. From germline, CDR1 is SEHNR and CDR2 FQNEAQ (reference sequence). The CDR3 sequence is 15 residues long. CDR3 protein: CASSFGTPNTGELFF. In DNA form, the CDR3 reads TGTGCCAGCAGCTTCGGGACTCCTAACACCGGGGAGCTGTTTTTT.

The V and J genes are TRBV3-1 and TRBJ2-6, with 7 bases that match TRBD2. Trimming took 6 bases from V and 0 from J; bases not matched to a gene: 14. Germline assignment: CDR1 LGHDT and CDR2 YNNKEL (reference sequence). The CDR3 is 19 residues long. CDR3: CASSYSTTSEYSGANVLTF. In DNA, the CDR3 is TGTGCCAGCAGTTACTCGACTACTAGCGAGTACTCTGGGGCCAACGTCCTGACTTTC.

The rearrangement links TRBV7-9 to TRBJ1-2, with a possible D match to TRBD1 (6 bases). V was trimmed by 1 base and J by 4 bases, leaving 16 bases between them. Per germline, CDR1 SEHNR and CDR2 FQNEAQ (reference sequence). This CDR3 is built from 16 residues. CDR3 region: CASSLVRQVIGYGYTF. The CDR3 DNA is TGTGCCAGCAGCTTAGTACGACAGGTTATAGGCTATGGCTACACCTTC.

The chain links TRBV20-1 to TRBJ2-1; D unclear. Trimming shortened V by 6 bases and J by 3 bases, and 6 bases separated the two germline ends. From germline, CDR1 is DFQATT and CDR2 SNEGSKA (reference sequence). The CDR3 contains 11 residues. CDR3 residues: CSAESYNEQFF. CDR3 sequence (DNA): TGCAGTGCCGAGAGCTACAATGAGCAGTTCTTC.

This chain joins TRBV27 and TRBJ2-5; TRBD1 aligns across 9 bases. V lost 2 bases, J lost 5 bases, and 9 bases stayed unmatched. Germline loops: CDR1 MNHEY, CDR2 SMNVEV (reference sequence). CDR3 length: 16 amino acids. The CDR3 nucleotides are TGTGCCAGCAGTTTACGTGGACAGGGGACAGATGAGACCCAGTACTTC. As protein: CASSLRGQGTDETQYF.

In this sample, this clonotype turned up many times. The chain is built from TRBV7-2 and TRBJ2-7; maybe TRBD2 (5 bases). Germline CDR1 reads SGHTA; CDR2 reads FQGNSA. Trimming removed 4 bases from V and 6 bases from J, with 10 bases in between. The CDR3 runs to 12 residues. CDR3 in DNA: TGTGCCAGCAGCTCCACCGGGGTCGAGCAGTACTTC. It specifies CASSSTGVEQYF. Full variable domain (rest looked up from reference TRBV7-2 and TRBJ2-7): GAGVSQSPSNKVTEKGKDVELRCDPISGHTALYWYRQSLGQGLEFLIYFQGNSAPDKSGLPSDRFSAERTGGSVSTLTIQRTQQEDSAVYLCASSSTGVEQYFGPGTRLTVT.

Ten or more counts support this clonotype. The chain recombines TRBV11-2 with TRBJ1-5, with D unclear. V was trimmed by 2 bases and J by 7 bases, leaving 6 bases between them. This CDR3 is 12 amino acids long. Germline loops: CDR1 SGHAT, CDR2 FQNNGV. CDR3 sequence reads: CASSLWGQPQHF. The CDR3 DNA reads TGTGCCAGCAGCTTATGGGGACAGCCCCAGCATTTT.

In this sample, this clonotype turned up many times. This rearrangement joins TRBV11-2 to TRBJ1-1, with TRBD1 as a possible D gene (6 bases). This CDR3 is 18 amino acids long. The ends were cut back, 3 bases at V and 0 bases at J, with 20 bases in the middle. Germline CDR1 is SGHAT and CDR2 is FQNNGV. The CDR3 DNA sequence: TGTGCCAGCAGCTTGGTTTTACAGGGTTCAACCATGAACACTGAAGCTTTCTTT. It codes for CASSLVLQGSTMNTEAFF.